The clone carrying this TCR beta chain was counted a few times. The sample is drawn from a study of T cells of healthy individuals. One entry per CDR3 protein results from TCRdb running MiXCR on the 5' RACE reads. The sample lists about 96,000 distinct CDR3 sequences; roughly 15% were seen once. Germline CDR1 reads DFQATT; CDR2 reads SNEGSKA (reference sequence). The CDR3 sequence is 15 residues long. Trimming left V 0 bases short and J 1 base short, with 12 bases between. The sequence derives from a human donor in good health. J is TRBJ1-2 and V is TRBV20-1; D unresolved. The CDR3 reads CSARDLVQHNYGYTF. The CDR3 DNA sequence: TGCAGTGCTAGAGATCTTGTACAGCATAACTATGGCTACACCTTC.